The sequence of this TCR beta chain was determined in a study of cytomegalovirus exposure and HLA in healthy donors. CDR3 length equals 15 residues. Germline V gene lookup returns CDR1 MGHRA and CDR2 YSYEKL. V trimming: 3 bases; J trimming: 4 bases; junction bases outside the gene matches: 7. PCR was performed using 60 Vbeta and 13 Jbeta primers. Sequenced by immunoSEQ multiplex PCR; TCRdb stores in-frame clones only, minus some. Among just over 150,000 clones listed, roughly 84% were seen once. Comment on this clone: Its cognate antigen is unknown.

Broader study findings: V- and J-gene trimming in TCR beta was tied to a missense DCLRE1C variant by an analysis performed later.

The receptor's source is a woman between 18 and 29 years old in good health and CMV-seronegative. The sample consisted of PBMCs. The chain couples TRBV4-1 to TRBJ1-2; 8 bases fit TRBD1. The CDR3 region has the DNA TGCGCCAGCAGCCATCCCGGGACAGGCACCTATGGCTACACCTTC. Translation gives CASSHPGTGTYGYTF.